The 4 T cell receptor beta chains below all came from one sample that was sequenced in a study of CD8 T cells in Susac syndrome (dated by TCRdb to between 2019 and 2020). Libraries came from the immunoSEQ multiplex PCR assay. RNA was extracted using the RNeasy kit, and about 0.5 to 1 ug of the RNA was reverse transcribed with random hexamers. The public reads were reanalyzed by TCRdb: fastp trimming at Q25, MiXCR alignment, in-frame beta chains only. Records with the same CDR3 protein are collapsed into one entry carrying the most frequent genes and DNA. Counted in this sample were about 80,000 distinct CDR3 sequences; approximately 96% of them appeared once. Of the sample, around 0.43% is held by the ten largest clones. Source material: CD8+ T cells from PBMCs. The receptors derive from a human donor with Susac syndrome.

The V call is TRBV4-2, the J call TRBJ2-1; no clear D. Between the trimmed V and J ends, which lost 0 bases and 5 bases, there was a span of 14 bases. The CDR3 extends over 16 amino acids. The germline V gene encodes CDR1 LGHNA and CDR2 YNFKEQ. The CDR3 region is CASSQDRGPPNNEQFF. In nucleotides, the CDR3 is TGTGCCAGCAGCCAAGATCGAGGACCTCCGAACAATGAGCAGTTCTTC.

The V and J genes are TRBV7-9 and TRBJ1-1; D call uncertain. The CDR3 loop spans 11 amino acids. Deletions cut 5 bases from V and 7 bases from J, with 8 bases between. Germline V gene lookup returns CDR1 SEHNR and CDR2 FQNEAQ (reference sequence). The CDR3 loop reads CASSPQYEAFF. Written as DNA, the CDR3 is TGTGCCAGCAGCCCGCAATATGAAGCTTTCTTT. Looking up the rest from reference TRBV7-9 and TRBJ1-1 gives the full variable domain: DTGVSQNPRHKITKRGQNVTFRCDPISEHNRLYWYRQTLGQGPEFLTYFQNEAQLEKSRLLSDRFSAERPKGSFSTLEIQRTEQGDSAMYLCASSPQYEAFFGQGTRLTVV.

The genes are TRBV6-2 or TRBV6-3 and TRBJ2-5, with TRBD1 matching 10 bases. Germline CDR1 and CDR2: MNHEY and SVGEGT. The J segment lost 10 bases and the V segment lost 0 bases, leaving 20 bases of the junction unmatched. The CDR3 is 19 residues long. CDR3 amino acids: CASSYSAGQTGTGALGQYF. DNA for the CDR3: TGTGCCAGCAGTTACTCAGCGGGCCAAACCGGGACAGGGGCGTTGGGCCAGTACTTC.

This chain connects TRBV28 to TRBJ2-7; D is ambiguous. Germline lookup yields CDR1 MDHEN and CDR2 SYDVKM. The CDR3 is made up of 11 amino acids. V shed 6 bases and J shed 6 bases, with 9 bases lying between them. CDR3 loop: CASSMIGEQYF. CDR3 nucleotide sequence: TGTGCCAGCAGCATGATAGGCGAGCAGTACTTC.